This is a list of T cell receptor beta chains from one sample in a study of radiation and T cells in renal cell carcinoma. Method: immunoSEQ multiplex PCR; TCRdb's copy keeps in-frame clones and lacks some. This table holds almost 20,000 clones, roughly 64% found once. This specimen consisted of tumor tissue, obtained from a patient whose treatment included radiotherapy and nephrectomy. All receptors come from a woman aged 70-85 years with renal cell carcinoma. Both conserved end residues are part of each CDR3. D genes are given only for firm matches. The listing skips clone size in some rows; elsewhere it reads once, few, many or a size class.

D	V	size	J	CDR3	DNA
TRBD1	TRBV30	once	TRBJ1-4	CAWSIQGSTNEKLFF	TGTGCCTGGAGCATACAGGGGTCAACTAATGAAAAACTGTTTTTT
-	TRBV19	-	TRBJ1-2	CASSPFTGGYGYTF	TGTGCCAGCAGTCCTTTCACAGGCGGCTATGGCTACACCTTC
-	TRBV13	-	TRBJ2-5	CASSLKQGGETQYF	TGTGCCAGCAGCTTAAAACAGGGCGGAGAGACCCAGTACTTC
-	TRBV4-1	-	TRBJ1-5	CASRDSGVSNQPQHF	TGCGCCAGCAGGGATTCGGGGGTGAGCAATCAGCCCCAGCATTTT
-	TRBV7-2	-	TRBJ2-2	CASSIGRITGELFF	TGTGCCAGCAGCATTGGGCGGATCACCGGGGAGCTGTTTTTT
-	TRBV7-9	-	TRBJ1-1	CASSLGAGNTEAFF	TGTGCCAGCAGCTTAGGGGCAGGGAACACTGAAGCTTTCTTT
-	TRBV4-1	-	TRBJ1-2	CASSQDPAGRGYTF	TGCGCCAGCAGCCAAGATCCCGCAGGGCGCGGCTACACCTTC
-	TRBV7-8	-	TRBJ1-2	CASSLSNGGDGYTF	TGTGCCAGCAGCCTCTCCAACGGGGGGGATGGCTACACCTTC
TRBD1	TRBV28	-	TRBJ1-2	CASSPYRGRGYGYTF	TGTGCCAGCAGTCCATACAGGGGGCGGGGCTATGGCTACACCTTC
-	TRBV12-2	-	TRBJ1-1	CASRQQGYDTEAFF	TGTGCAAGTCGGCAACAGGGGTATGACACTGAAGCTTTCTTT
-	TRBV28	-	TRBJ1-2	CASSFGPDSNYGYTF	TGTGCCAGCAGTTTCGGGCCTGATTCTAACTATGGCTACACCTTC
-	TRBV7-9	-	TRBJ1-1	CASSLRGERTEAFF	TGTGCCAGCAGCTTAAGGGGGGAACGCACTGAAGCTTTCTTT
TRBD1	TRBV5-6	-	TRBJ1-2	CASSSPGQGGGYTF	TGTGCCAGCAGCTCTCCGGGACAGGGAGGAGGCTACACCTTC
-	TRBV30	-	TRBJ2-3	CAWSRADTQYF	TGTGCCTGGAGTCGCGCAGATACGCAGTATTTT
TRBD2	TRBV7-2	-	TRBJ2-3	CASSLTTALAGGDTQYF	TGTGCCAGCAGCCTAACGACGGCTCTAGCGGGGGGGGATACGCAGTATTTT